This T cell receptor (beta chain) was identified during a study of response to subunit inactivated influenza vaccine. Study-wide results and caveats: The authors suggested that every seasonal influenza vaccination recruits few new T cells.

This clonotype came up many times. Antigen specificity is unknown. The CDR3 spans 14 residues. In germline, CDR1 is SQVTM, CDR2 ANQGSEA. V was trimmed by 5 bases and J by 5 bases, leaving 16 bases between them. TCRdb analysed the RT-PCR reads with MiXCR anew, one entry per CDR3 protein. The table lists 550,000 to 650,000 distinct CDR3 sequences, 10% to 15% of them singletons, with roughly 10% in the top ten. The genes are TRBV29-1 and TRBJ2-1; perhaps D is TRBD1 or TRBD2 (7 bases each). This clonotype originated in a middle-aged man who received an inactivated influenza vaccine. The specimen was PBMCs from blood, collected on the day of vaccination. CDR3 residues: CSVRGGDSHNEQFF. CDR3 DNA: TGCAGCGTTCGAGGGGGGGACAGTCACAATGAGCAGTTCTTC.